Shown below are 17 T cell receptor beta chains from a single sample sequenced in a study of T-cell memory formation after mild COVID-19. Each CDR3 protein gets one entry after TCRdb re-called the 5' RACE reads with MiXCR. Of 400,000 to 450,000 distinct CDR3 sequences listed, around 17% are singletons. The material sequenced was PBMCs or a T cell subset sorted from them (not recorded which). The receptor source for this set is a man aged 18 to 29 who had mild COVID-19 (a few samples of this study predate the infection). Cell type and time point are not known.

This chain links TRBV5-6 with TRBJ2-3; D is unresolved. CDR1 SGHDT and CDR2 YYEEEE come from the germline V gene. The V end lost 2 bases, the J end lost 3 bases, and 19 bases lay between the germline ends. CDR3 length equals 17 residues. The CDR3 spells CASSLIVFGRKTDTQYF. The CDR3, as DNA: TGTGCCAGCAGCTTAATCGTTTTCGGTCGGAAAACAGATACGCAGTATTTT. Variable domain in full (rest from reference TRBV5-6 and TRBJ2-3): DAGVTQSPTHLIKTRGQQVTLRCSPKSGHDTVSWYQQALGQGPQFIFQYYEEEERQRGNFPDRFSGHQFPNYSSELNVNALLLGDSALYLCASSLIVFGRKTDTQYFGPGTRLTVL.

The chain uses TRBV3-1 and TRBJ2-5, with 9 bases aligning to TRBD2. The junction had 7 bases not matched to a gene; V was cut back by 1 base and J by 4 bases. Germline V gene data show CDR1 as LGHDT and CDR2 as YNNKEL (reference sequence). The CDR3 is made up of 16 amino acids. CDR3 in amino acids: CASSQAGGGAGETQYF. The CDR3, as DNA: TGTGCCAGCAGCCAAGCTGGCGGGGGGGCAGGAGAGACCCAGTACTTC.

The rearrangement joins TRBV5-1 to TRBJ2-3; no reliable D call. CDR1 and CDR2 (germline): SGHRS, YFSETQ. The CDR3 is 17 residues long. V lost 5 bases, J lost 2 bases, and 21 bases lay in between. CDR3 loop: CASRIPSTGWATDTQYF. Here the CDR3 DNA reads TGCGCCAGCAGAATCCCATCGACCGGGTGGGCCACAGATACGCAGTATTTT.

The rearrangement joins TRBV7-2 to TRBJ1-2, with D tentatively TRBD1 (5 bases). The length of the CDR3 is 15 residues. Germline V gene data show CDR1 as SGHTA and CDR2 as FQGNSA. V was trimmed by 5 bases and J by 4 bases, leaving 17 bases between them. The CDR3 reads CASSPDWGGSYGYTF. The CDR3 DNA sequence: TGTGCCAGCAGCCCCGATTGGGGGGGAAGCTATGGCTACACCTTC.

The CDR3 spells CASSLTPTEYNEQFF. The CDR3 coding sequence is TGTGCCAGCAGCTTAACCCCCACAGAGTACAATGAGCAGTTCTTC. V is TRBV7-8 and J is TRBJ2-1, with D unresolved. This CDR3 contains 15 residues. CDR1 SGHVS and CDR2 FQNEAQ come from the germline V gene. V was clipped by 2 bases and J by 4 bases, with 12 bases between them.

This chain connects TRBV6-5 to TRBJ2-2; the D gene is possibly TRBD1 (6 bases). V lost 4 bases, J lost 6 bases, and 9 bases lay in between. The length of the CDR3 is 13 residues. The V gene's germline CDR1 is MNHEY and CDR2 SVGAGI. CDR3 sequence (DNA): TGTGCCAGCAGTTGGGGGCCAGCCGGGGAGCTGTTTTTT. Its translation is CASSWGPAGELFF.

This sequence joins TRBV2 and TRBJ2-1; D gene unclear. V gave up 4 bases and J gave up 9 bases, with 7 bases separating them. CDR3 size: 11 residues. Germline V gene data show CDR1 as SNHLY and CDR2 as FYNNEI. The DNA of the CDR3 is TGTGCCAGCAGTGGTAACATTGAGCAGTTCTTC. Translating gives CASSGNIEQFF.

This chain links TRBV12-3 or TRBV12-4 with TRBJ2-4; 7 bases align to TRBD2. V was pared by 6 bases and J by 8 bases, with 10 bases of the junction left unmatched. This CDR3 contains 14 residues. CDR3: CASRFAGGGDIQYF. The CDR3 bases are TGTGCCAGCAGATTCGCTGGGGGAGGGGACATTCAGTACTTC.

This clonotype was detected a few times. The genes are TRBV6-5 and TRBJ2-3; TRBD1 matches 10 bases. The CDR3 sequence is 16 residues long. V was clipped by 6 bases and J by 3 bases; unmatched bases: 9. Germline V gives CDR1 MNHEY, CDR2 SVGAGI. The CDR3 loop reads CASSPQRQGATDTQYF. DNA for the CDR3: TGTGCCAGCAGCCCCCAAAGACAGGGGGCAACAGATACGCAGTATTTT.

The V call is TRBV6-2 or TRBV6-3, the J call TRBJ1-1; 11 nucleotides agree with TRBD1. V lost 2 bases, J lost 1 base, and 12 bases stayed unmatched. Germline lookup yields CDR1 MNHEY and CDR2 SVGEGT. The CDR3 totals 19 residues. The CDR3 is CASSYASWTGGLANTEAFF. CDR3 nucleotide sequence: TGTGCCAGCAGTTACGCATCCTGGACAGGGGGCCTTGCGAACACTGAAGCTTTCTTT.

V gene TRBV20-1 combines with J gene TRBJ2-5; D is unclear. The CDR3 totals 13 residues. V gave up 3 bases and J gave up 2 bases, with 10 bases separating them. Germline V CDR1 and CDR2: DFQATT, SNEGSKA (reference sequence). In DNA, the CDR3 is TGCAGTGCTAGTATTGGGCGGCAAGAGACCCAGTACTTC. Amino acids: CSASIGRQETQYF.

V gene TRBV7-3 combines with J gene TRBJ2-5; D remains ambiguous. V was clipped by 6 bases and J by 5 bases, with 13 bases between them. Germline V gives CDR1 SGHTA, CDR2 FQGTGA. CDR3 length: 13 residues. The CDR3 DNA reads TGTGCCAGCAGTCTCAGACCAGGCGAGACCCAGTACTTC. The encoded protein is CASSLRPGETQYF.

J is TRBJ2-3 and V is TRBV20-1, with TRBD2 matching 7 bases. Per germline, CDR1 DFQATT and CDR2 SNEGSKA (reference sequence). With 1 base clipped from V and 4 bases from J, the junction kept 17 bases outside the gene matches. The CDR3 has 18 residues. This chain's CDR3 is CSARAPGGRGGISDTQYF. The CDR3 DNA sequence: TGCAGTGCTAGAGCCCCTGGAGGTAGGGGAGGGATTTCAGATACGCAGTATTTT.

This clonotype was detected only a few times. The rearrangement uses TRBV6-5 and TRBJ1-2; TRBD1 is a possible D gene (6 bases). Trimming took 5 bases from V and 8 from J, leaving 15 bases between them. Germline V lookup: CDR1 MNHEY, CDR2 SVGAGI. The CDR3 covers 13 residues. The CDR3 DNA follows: TGTGCCAGCAGTCTTTCGGGGGCTAGCGGCTACACCTTC. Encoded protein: CASSLSGASGYTF.

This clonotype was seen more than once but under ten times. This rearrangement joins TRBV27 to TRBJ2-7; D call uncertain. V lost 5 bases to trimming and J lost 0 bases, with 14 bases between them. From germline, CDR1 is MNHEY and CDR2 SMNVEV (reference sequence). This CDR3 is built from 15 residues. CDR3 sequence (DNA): TGTGCCAGCAGTGAGGTAGGCGGCCCCTCCTACGAGCAGTACGTC. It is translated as CASSEVGGPSYEQYV.

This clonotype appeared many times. CDR3 in amino acids: CASSFEGGTGELFF. DNA of the CDR3: TGTGCCAGCAGCTTTGAGGGGGGCACCGGGGAGCTGTTTTTT. The chain combines TRBV7-2 with TRBJ2-2; D possibly matches TRBD1 or TRBD2 (6 bases each). Germline CDR1 is SGHTA and CDR2 is FQGNSA. Trimming stripped 3 bases from V and 4 bases from J, with 9 bases between. The CDR3 covers 14 residues.

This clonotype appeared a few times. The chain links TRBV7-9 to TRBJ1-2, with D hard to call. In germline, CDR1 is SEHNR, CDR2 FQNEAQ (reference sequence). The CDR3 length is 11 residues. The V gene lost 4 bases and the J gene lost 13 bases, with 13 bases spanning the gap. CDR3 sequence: CASSSGGDCTF. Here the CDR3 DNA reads TGTGCCAGCAGCTCCGGTGGAGACTGCACCTTC.